The clone carrying this T cell receptor beta chain was seen only once. PCR was performed using 60 Vbeta and 13 Jbeta primers. The method was immunoSEQ multiplex PCR; TCRdb's version includes in-frame clones alone and lacks a portion of them. The repertoire has 150,000 to 180,000 clones, more than 75% of them found once; the top ten carry about 8.3%. CDR1 is SGHVS and CDR2 is FNYEAQ in the germline V gene. This CDR3 has 16 amino acids. V shed 5 bases, J shed 3 bases, and the junction held 4 bases outside the gene matches. The entry originates in a study of cytomegalovirus exposure and HLA in healthy donors.

This TCR was sampled from a man aged 30 to 45 in good health and CMV-seropositive. The sequenced sample was PBMCs. The chain links TRBV7-6 to TRBJ2-5; 15 nucleotides agree with TRBD2. The CDR3 here is CASSPGLAGGEETQYF. CDR3 in DNA: TGTGCCAGCAGCCCGGGACTAGCGGGGGGCGAAGAGACCCAGTACTTC. Drawing the rest from reference TRBV7-6 and TRBJ2-5, the complete variable domain is GAGVSQSPRYKVTKRGQDVALRCDPISGHVSLYWYRQALGQGPEFLTYFNYEAQQDKSGLPNDRFSAERPEGSISTLTIQRTEQRDSAMYRCASSPGLAGGEETQYFGPGTRLLVL.